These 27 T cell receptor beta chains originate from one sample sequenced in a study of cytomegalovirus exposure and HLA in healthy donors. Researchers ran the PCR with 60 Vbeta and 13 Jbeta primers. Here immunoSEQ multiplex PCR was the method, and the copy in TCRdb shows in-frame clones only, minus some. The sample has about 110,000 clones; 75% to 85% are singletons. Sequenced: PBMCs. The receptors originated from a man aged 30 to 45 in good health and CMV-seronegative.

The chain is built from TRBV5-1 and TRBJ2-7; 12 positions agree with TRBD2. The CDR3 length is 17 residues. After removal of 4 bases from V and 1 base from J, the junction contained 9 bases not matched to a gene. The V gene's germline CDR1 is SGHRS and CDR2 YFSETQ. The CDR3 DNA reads TGCGCCAGCAGCCTGGCCCCTAGCGGGGGGGCTTCCTACGAGCAGTACTTC. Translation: CASSLAPSGGASYEQYF.

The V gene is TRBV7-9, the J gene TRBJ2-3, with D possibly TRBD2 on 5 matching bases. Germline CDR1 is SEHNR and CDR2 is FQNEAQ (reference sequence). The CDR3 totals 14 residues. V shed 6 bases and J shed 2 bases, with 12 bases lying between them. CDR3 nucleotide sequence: TGTGCCAGCAGGCCTGACGGGGTCACAGATACGCAGTATTTT. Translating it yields CASRPDGVTDTQYF. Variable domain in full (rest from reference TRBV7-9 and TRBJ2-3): DTGVSQNPRHKITKRGQNVTFRCDPISEHNRLYWYRQTLGQGPEFLTYFQNEAQLEKSRLLSDRFSAERPKGSFSTLEIQRTEQGDSAMYLCASRPDGVTDTQYFGPGTRLTVL.

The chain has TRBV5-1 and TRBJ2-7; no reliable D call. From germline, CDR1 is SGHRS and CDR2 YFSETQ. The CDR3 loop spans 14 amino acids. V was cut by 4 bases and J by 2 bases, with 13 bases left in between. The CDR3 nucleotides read TGCGCCAGCAGCCCGAACTCATTCCCCTACGAGCAGTACTTC. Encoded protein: CASSPNSFPYEQYF.

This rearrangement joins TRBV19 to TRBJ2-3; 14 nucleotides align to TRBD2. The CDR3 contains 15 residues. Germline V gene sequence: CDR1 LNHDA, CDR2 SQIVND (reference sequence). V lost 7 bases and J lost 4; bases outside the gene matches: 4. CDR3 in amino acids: CASNRLAGGPDTQYF. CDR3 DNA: TGTGCCAGTAACCGACTAGCGGGGGGGCCAGATACGCAGTATTTT.

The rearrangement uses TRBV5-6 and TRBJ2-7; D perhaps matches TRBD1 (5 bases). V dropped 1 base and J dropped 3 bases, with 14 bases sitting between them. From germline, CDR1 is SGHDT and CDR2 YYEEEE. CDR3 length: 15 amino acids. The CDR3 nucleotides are TGTGCCAGCAGCTTGTACACAGGTTTACTCTACGAGCAGTACTTC. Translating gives CASSLYTGLLYEQYF.

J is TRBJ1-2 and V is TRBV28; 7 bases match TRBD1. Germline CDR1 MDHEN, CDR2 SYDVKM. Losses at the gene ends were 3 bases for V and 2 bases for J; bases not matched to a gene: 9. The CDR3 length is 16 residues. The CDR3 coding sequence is TGTGCCAGCAGTTTGGGGGACAGAGCCGTAAACTATGGCTACACCTTC. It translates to CASSLGDRAVNYGYTF.

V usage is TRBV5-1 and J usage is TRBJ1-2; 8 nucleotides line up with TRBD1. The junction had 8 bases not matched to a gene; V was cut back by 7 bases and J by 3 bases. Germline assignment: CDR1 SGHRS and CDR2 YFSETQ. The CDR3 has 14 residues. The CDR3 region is CASGPGGQDYGYTF. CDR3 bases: TGCGCCAGCGGGCCGGGGGGACAGGACTATGGCTACACCTTC. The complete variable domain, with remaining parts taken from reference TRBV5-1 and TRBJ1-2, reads KAGVTQTPRYLIKTRGQQVTLSCSPISGHRSVSWYQQTPGQGLQFLFEYFSETQRNKGNFPGRFSGRQFSNSRSEMNVSTLELGDSALYLCASGPGGQDYGYTFGSGTRLTVV.

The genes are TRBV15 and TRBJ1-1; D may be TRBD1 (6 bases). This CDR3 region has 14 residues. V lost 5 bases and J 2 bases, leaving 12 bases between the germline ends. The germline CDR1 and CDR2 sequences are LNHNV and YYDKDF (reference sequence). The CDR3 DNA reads TGTGCCACCAGCTTACAGGGCGCAAACACTGAAGCTTTCTTT. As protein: CATSLQGANTEAFF. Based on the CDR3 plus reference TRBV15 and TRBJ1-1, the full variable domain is DAMVIQNPRYQVTQFGKPVTLSCSQTLNHNVMYWYQQKSSQAPKLLFHYYDKDFNNEADTPDNFQSRRPNTSFCFLDIRSPGLGDTAMYLCATSLQGANTEAFFGQGTRLTVV.

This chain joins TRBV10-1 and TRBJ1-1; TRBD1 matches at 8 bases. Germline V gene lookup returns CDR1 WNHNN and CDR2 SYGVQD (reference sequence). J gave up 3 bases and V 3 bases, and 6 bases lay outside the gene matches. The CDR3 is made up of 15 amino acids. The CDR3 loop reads CASSDNKDRDTEAFF. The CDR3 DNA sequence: TGCGCCAGCAGTGATAACAAGGACAGGGACACTGAAGCTTTCTTT.

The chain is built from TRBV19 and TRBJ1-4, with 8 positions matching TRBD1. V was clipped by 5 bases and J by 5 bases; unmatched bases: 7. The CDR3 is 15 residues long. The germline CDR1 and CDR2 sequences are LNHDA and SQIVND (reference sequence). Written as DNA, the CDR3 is TGTGCCAGTAGTCTCTGGGACAGGCGGAATGAAAAACTGTTTTTT. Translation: CASSLWDRRNEKLFF.

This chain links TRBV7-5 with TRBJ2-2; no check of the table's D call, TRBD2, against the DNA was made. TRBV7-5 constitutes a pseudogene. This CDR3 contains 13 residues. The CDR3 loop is CASSLAGPGELFF. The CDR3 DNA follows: TGTGCCAGCAGCTTGGCGGGTCCCGGGGAGCTGTTTTTT.

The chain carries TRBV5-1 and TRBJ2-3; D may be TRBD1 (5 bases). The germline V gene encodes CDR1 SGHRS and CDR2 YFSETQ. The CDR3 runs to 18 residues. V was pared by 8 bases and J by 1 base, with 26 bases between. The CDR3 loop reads CASRRPHLSGLGTDTQYF. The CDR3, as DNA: TGCGCCAGTCGGCGTCCCCATCTGTCAGGGTTGGGCACAGATACGCAGTATTTT.

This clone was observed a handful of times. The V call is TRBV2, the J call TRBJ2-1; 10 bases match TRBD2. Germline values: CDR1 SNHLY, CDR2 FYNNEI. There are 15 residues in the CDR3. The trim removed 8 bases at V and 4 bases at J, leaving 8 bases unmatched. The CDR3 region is CASRERTSGYNEQFF. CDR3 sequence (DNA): TGTGCCAGCCGAGAACGGACTAGCGGTTACAATGAGCAGTTCTTC. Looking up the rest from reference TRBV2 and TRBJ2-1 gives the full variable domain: EPEVTQTPSHQVTQMGQEVILRCVPISNHLYFYWYRQILGQKVEFLVSFYNNEISEKSEIFDDQFSVERPDGSNFTLKIRSTKLEDSAMYFCASRERTSGYNEQFFGPGTRLTVL.

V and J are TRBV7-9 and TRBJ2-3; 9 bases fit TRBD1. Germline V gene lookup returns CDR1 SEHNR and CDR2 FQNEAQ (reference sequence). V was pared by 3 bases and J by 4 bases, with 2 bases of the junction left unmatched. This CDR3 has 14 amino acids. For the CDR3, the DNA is TGTGCCAGCAGCTTGACAGGGGGACCAGATACGCAGTATTTT. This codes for CASSLTGGPDTQYF.

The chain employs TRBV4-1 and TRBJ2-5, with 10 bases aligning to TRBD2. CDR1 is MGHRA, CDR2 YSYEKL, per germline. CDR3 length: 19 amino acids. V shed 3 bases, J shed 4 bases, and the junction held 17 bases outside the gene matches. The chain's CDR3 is CASSQPRRLAGGERETQYF. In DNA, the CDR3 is TGCGCCAGCAGCCAGCCCCGGAGACTAGCGGGCGGCGAAAGAGAGACCCAGTACTTC.

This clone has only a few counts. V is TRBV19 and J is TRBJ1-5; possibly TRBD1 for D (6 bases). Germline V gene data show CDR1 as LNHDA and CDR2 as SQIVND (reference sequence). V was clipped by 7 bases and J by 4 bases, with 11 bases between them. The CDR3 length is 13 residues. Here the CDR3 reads CASIGQFNQPQHF. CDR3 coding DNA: TGTGCCAGTATAGGACAGTTTAATCAGCCCCAGCATTTT.

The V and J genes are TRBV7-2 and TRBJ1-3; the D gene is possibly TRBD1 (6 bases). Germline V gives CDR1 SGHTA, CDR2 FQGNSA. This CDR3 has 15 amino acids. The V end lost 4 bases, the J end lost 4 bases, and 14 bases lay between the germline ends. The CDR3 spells CASSSTGMGGNTIYF. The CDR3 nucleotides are TGTGCCAGCAGCTCTACAGGGATGGGAGGAAACACCATATATTTT.

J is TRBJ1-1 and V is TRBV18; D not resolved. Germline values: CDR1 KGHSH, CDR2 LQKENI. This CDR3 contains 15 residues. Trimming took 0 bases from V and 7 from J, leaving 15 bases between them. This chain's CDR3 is CASSPPSRSGDEAFF. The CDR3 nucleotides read TGTGCCAGCTCACCACCGAGTCGGAGCGGGGATGAAGCTTTCTTT.

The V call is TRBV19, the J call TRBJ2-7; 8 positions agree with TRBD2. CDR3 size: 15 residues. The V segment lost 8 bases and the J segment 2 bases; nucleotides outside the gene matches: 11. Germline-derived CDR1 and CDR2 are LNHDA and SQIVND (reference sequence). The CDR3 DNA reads TGTGCCAGTGGATTAACTAGCGGAAACACCTACGAGCAGTACTTC. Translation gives CASGLTSGNTYEQYF.

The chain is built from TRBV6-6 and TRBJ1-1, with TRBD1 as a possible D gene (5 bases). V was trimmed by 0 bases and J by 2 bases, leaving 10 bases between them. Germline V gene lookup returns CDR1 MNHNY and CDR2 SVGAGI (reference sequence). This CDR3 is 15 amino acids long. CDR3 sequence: CASSYSWGGNTEAFF. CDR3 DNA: TGTGCCAGCAGTTACTCTTGGGGGGGAAACACTGAAGCTTTCTTT.

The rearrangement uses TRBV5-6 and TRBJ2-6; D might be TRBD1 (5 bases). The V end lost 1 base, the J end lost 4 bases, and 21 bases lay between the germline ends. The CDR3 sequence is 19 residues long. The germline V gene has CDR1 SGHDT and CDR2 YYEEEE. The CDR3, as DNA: TGTGCCAGCAGCTTGACGGATCCAAGGGGCCTTGCGGGGGCCAACGTCCTGACTTTC. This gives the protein CASSLTDPRGLAGANVLTF.

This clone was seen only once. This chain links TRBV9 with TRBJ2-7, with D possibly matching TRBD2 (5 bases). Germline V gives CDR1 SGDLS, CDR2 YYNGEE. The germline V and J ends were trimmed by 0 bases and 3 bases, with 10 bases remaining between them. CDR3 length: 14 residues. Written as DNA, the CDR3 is TGTGCCAGCAGCGTAGAGGACGGGAACTACGAGCAGTACTTC. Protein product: CASSVEDGNYEQYF.

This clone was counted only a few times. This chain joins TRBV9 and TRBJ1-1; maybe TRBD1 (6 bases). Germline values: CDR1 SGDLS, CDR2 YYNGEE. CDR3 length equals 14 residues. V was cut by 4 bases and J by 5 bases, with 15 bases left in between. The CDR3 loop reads CASSLETGGTEAFF. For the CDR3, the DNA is TGTGCCAGCAGCCTTGAGACAGGCGGGACTGAAGCTTTCTTT. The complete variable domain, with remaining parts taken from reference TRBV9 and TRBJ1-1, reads DSGVTQTPKHLITATGQRVTLRCSPRSGDLSVYWYQQSLDQGLQFLIQYYNGEERAKGNILERFSAQQFPDLHSELNLSSLELGDSALYFCASSLETGGTEAFFGQGTRLTVV.

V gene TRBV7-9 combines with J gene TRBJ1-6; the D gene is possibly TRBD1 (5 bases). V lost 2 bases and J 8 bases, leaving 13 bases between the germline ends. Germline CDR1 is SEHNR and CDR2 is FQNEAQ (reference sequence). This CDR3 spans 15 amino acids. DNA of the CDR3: TGTGCCAGCAGCTTAATAGGGGTCGGCGATTCACCCCTCCACTTT. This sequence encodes CASSLIGVGDSPLHF. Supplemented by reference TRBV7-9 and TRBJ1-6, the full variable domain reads DTGVSQNPRHKITKRGQNVTFRCDPISEHNRLYWYRQTLGQGPEFLTYFQNEAQLEKSRLLSDRFSAERPKGSFSTLEIQRTEQGDSAMYLCASSLIGVGDSPLHFGNGTRLTVT.

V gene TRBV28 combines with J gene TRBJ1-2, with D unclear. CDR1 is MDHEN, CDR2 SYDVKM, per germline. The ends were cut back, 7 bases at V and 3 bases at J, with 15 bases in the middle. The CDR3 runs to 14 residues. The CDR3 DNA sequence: TGTGCCAGCATTACGGGAAGCAGGCACTATGGCTACACCTTC. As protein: CASITGSRHYGYTF.

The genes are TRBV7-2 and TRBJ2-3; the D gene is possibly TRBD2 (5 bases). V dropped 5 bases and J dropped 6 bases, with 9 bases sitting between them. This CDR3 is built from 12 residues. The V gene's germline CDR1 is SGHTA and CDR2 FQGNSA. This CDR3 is CASSQDSDTQYF. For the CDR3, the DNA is TGTGCCAGCAGCCAGGACTCCGATACGCAGTATTTT. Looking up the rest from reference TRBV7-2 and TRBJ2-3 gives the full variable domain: GAGVSQSPSNKVTEKGKDVELRCDPISGHTALYWYRQSLGQGLEFLIYFQGNSAPDKSGLPSDRFSAERTGGSVSTLTIQRTQQEDSAVYLCASSQDSDTQYFGPGTRLTVL.

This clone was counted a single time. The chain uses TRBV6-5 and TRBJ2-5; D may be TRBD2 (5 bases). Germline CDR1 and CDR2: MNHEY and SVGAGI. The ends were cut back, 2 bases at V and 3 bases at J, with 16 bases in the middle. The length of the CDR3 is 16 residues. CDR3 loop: CASSYAPVLAKETQYF. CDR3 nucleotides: TGTGCCAGCAGTTACGCCCCGGTTCTAGCAAAAGAGACCCAGTACTTC.